The following is a TCR beta chain sequence with its context. Its specificity is not known. Trimming removed 5 bases at V and 4 bases at J, with 20 bases between. Germline-derived CDR1 and CDR2 are SEHNR and FQNEAQ (reference sequence). This CDR3 is built from 16 residues. The source of the sample is a study of vaccination and CD4 T cells after COVID-19. On the study more broadly: Diagnosis preceded the drawing of post-COVID samples by a median around 100 days (range 35 to 161).

Study-wide points: For convalescent patients, 304 of the 307 vaccine-specific clones analyzed were classified as spike mono-reactive. Convalescent patients' median share of reactive clones seen only post-vaccination was 70% to 90%.

TCRdb reanalysed the PCR reads using MiXCR and keeps one entry per CDR3 protein. The table has about 15,000 distinct CDR3 sequences, less than 80% seen once. This sequence joins TRBV7-9 and TRBJ1-1; the D gene is possibly TRBD1 (6 bases). The material sequenced was CD4+ T cells from blood, taken after SARS-CoV-2 vaccination. This sequence was found in a human donor who had recovered from COVID-19. CDR3 residues: CASSPYKGGVTTEAFF. The CDR3 DNA is TGTGCCAGCAGCCCCTATAAAGGGGGGGTCACCACTGAAGCTTTCTTT. The full variable domain, rest sourced from reference TRBV7-9 and TRBJ1-1, is DTGVSQNPRHKITKRGQNVTFRCDPISEHNRLYWYRQTLGQGPEFLTYFQNEAQLEKSRLLSDRFSAERPKGSFSTLEIQRTEQGDSAMYLCASSPYKGGVTTEAFFGQGTRLTVV.